A single TCR beta chain is shown here with its context. This entry comes from a study of T cells in Graves' hyperthyroidism and ophthalmopathy. Germline values: CDR1 SEHNR, CDR2 FQNEAQ (reference sequence). The V end was cut by 5 bases, the J end by 1 base, with 11 bases between. The CDR3 sequence is 14 residues long. Using RNA transcripts as the source, TCR beta CDR3 regions were amplified. In the first-round RT-PCR of the TCR CDR3, the HTBI primer set was used. TCRdb processed the multiplex PCR reads anew with MiXCR; each CDR3 protein has one entry. Of hundreds of thousands of distinct CDR3 sequences listed, about 20% are singletons.

Sequencing was carried out using blood. The chain is built from TRBV7-9 and TRBJ1-1; tentative D call: TRBD1 (6 bases). The sequence was collected from a man aged 35-49 years with Graves' ophthalmopathy. CDR3 sequence (DNA): TGTGCCAGCAGCATCGCACAGGGGAACACTGAAGCTTTCTTT. It specifies CASSIAQGNTEAFF. The full variable domain, rest sourced from reference TRBV7-9 and TRBJ1-1, is DTGVSQNPRHKITKRGQNVTFRCDPISEHNRLYWYRQTLGQGPEFLTYFQNEAQLEKSRLLSDRFSAERPKGSFSTLEIQRTEQGDSAMYLCASSIAQGNTEAFFGQGTRLTVV.